The 3 T cell receptor beta chains listed next were all sequenced from one sample in a study of T cell responses to AZD1222 COVID-19 vaccine. Clones were read by immunoSEQ multiplex PCR, and TCRdb kept only the in-frame ones, dropping some. The sample shows approximately 68,000 clones, around nine tenths of them seen only once. Sequencing used peripheral blood, obtained on day 0 of AZD1222 vaccination. The receptor source for this set is an adult in good health.

The V gene is TRBV2, the J gene TRBJ1-2, with D possibly being TRBD1 (6 bases). This CDR3 region has 13 residues. From germline, CDR1 is SNHLY and CDR2 FYNNEI. V gave up 3 bases and J gave up 7 bases, with 12 bases separating them. Here the CDR3 reads CASSDPGVRGYTF. Here the CDR3 DNA reads TGTGCCAGCAGTGACCCAGGGGTCCGTGGCTACACCTTC.

V is TRBV18 and J is TRBJ2-7, with D possibly being TRBD1 or TRBD2 (5 bases each). Germline V lookup: CDR1 KGHSH, CDR2 LQKENI. This CDR3 spans 15 amino acids. The V end lost 6 bases, the J end lost 1 base, and 16 bases lay between the germline ends. The DNA of the CDR3 is TGTGCCAGCTCTTTCGGACGGGGCAATTCCTACGAGCAGTACTTC. This sequence encodes CASSFGRGNSYEQYF. The full variable domain, rest sourced from reference TRBV18 and TRBJ2-7, is NAGVMQNPRHLVRRRGQEARLRCSPMKGHSHVYWYRQLPEEGLKFMVYLQKENIIDESGMPKERFSAEFPKEGPSILRIQQVVRGDSAAYFCASSFGRGNSYEQYFGPGTRLTVT.

V usage is TRBV18 and J usage is TRBJ1-5; no reliable D call. CDR1 and CDR2 (germline): KGHSH, LQKENI. This CDR3 has 13 residues. Trimming cost V 6 bases and J 4 bases, with 10 bases left between them. This CDR3 is CASSPQANQPQHF. Written as DNA, the CDR3 is TGTGCCAGCTCCCCGCAGGCGAATCAGCCCCAGCATTTT. Full variable domain (outside the CDR3, taken from reference TRBV18 and TRBJ1-5): NAGVMQNPRHLVRRRGQEARLRCSPMKGHSHVYWYRQLPEEGLKFMVYLQKENIIDESGMPKERFSAEFPKEGPSILRIQQVVRGDSAAYFCASSPQANQPQHFGDGTRLSIL.